This T cell receptor (beta chain) was profiled in a study of blood T cell repertoires in COVID-19. The wider study: Acute and convalescent COVID-19 specimens originated in the United States, Italy and Spain. T cells, B-cell-depleted T cells, or PBMCs supplied cDNA or gDNA.

Sequencing used immunoSEQ multiplex PCR; TCRdb keeps in-frame clones, though not all of them. The sample has 90,000 or so clones, around 88% seen once. The CDR3 spans 14 residues. The V and J ends lost 0 bases and 6 bases, in that order; junction bases with no gene match: 6. The germline V gene encodes CDR1 SGDLS and CDR2 YYNGEE. Sequencing used peripheral blood. V usage is TRBV9 and J usage is TRBJ2-7; 7 bases agree with TRBD2. The receptor was derived from a man in his 60s with acute or convalescent COVID-19. This CDR3 reads CASSVGLAPGEQYF. The CDR3 DNA reads as TGTGCCAGCAGCGTAGGACTAGCTCCTGGCGAGCAGTACTTC.